This passage covers 32 T cell receptor beta chains from one sample sequenced in a study of T cell repertoires in cytomegalovirus infection. One entry per CDR3 protein results from TCRdb running MiXCR on the reads. The profile shows around 140,000 distinct CDR3 sequences, under 8% of them singletons. Sequenced material: PBMCs. The receptor set was obtained from a human donor in good health (CMV status not recorded). Some clones in this sample may be carry-over from other donors' samples.

There are many counts of this clonotype. The chain uses TRBV28 and TRBJ1-3, with 7 nucleotides matching TRBD1. V lost 7 bases and J lost 0; bases outside the gene matches: 6. Germline loops: CDR1 MDHEN, CDR2 SYDVKM. The CDR3 is made up of 15 amino acids. CDR3 in amino acids: CASNMGQLSGNTIYF. CDR3 in DNA: TGTGCCAGCAATATGGGACAGCTCTCTGGAAACACCATATATTTT.

The chain couples TRBV9 to TRBJ2-1; D is unclear. The CDR3 extends over 17 amino acids. Germline CDR1 is SGDLS and CDR2 is YYNGEE. V gave up 2 bases and J gave up 0 bases, with 15 bases separating them. The CDR3 coding sequence is TGTGCCAGCAGCGTGTACGACCGTTCGAGCTCCTACAATGAGCAGTTCTTC. This sequence encodes CASSVYDRSSSYNEQFF. Complete variable domain (other parts from reference TRBV9 and TRBJ2-1): DSGVTQTPKHLITATGQRVTLRCSPRSGDLSVYWYQQSLDQGLQFLIQYYNGEERAKGNILERFSAQQFPDLHSELNLSSLELGDSALYFCASSVYDRSSSYNEQFFGPGTRLTVL.

This clonotype was observed many times. CDR3 DNA sequence: TGTGCCAGCAGCCTCTTGACCGTTTCCGAGCAGTACTTC. Its translation is CASSLLTVSEQYF. This chain joins TRBV6-2 or TRBV6-3 and TRBJ2-7; D gene ambiguous. CDR1 is MNHEY, CDR2 SVGEGT, per germline. V gave up 6 bases and J gave up 6 bases, with 15 bases separating them. The CDR3 totals 13 residues.

The J gene is TRBJ1-6, the V gene TRBV2; D possibly corresponds to TRBD1 (5 bases). The CDR3 totals 14 residues. CDR1 and CDR2 from the germline V gene are SNHLY and FYNNEI. V was pared by 3 bases and J by 13 bases, with 16 bases between. CDR3 protein: CASSEDAGITPLHF. CDR3 bases: TGTGCCAGCAGTGAGGACGCAGGGATCACGCCCCTCCACTTT.

In its sample, this clonotype was seen many times. This chain links TRBV15 with TRBJ2-3; tentative D call: TRBD2 (6 bases). The ends were cut back, 1 base at V and 5 bases at J, with 22 bases in the middle. Looked up from germline, CDR1 is LNHNV and CDR2 is YYDKDF (reference sequence). The CDR3 sequence is 18 residues long. The DNA for the CDR3 is TGTGCCACCAGCAGAGCAGGGCTCGGAGGGCAGCTACTAGATACGCAGTATTTT. It codes for CATSRAGLGGQLLDTQYF.

This clonotype was found a few times. V usage is TRBV10-3 and J usage is TRBJ2-7, with D possibly TRBD1 on 6 matching bases. Germline assignment: CDR1 ENHRY and CDR2 SYGVKD. The CDR3 has 14 residues. V dropped 6 bases and J dropped 0 bases, with 12 bases sitting between them. CDR3 amino acids: CAIRQGKVSYEQYF. The DNA of the CDR3 is TGTGCCATCAGGCAGGGGAAGGTCTCCTACGAGCAGTACTTC.

This clonotype was recorded many times. V usage is TRBV7-3 and J usage is TRBJ2-5; 12 nucleotides agree with TRBD1. The CDR3 length is 16 residues. V trimming: 5 bases; J trimming: 5 bases; junction bases outside the gene matches: 9. Per the germline V gene, CDR1 is SGHTA and CDR2 is FQGTGA. This CDR3 reads CASSLLGQGALETQYF. The DNA of the CDR3 is TGTGCCAGCAGCCTTCTGGGACAGGGGGCTTTGGAGACCCAGTACTTC.

This clonotype was seen at least ten times. The chain recombines TRBV7-2 with TRBJ1-6, with TRBD1 matching 8 bases. The CDR3 sequence is 12 residues long. Germline V gives CDR1 SGHTA, CDR2 FQGNSA. Trimming at V came to 4 bases and at J to 14 bases, leaving 4 bases not matched to a gene. CDR3 sequence reads: CASSSPTGALHF. Written as DNA, the CDR3 is TGTGCCAGCAGCTCTCCGACAGGGGCCCTCCACTTT.

This clonotype was recorded at least ten times. CDR3 coding DNA: TGTGCCAGCAGCTTGACCGAGGACAGGGAATTTCAGCCCCAGCATTTT. Translation gives CASSLTEDREFQPQHF. The chain has TRBV5-4 and TRBJ1-5; 8 nucleotides agree with TRBD1. This CDR3 contains 16 residues. Germline lookup yields CDR1 SGHNT and CDR2 YYREEE (reference sequence). The V gene end was trimmed by 1 base and the J gene end by 6 bases; junction bases not matched to a gene: 9. Full variable domain (missing parts from reference TRBV5-4 and TRBJ1-5): ETGVTQSPTHLIKTRGQQVTLRCSSQSGHNTVSWYQQALGQGPQFIFQYYREEENGRGNFPPRFSGLQFPNYSSELNVNALELDDSALYLCASSLTEDREFQPQHFGDGTRLSIL.

This clonotype was seen at least ten times. In DNA, the CDR3 is TGTGCCAGCAGCTTAGTGGGACAGGGAAGGTACGAGCAGTACTTC. Amino acid sequence: CASSLVGQGRYEQYF. This chain uses TRBV7-8 with TRBJ2-7; 9 bases fit TRBD1. The CDR3 spans 15 residues. Germline V gives CDR1 SGHVS, CDR2 FQNEAQ. The V segment lost 1 base and the J segment 4 bases; nucleotides outside the gene matches: 5. Supplemented by reference TRBV7-8 and TRBJ2-7, the full variable domain reads GAGVSQSPRYKVAKRGQDVALRCDPISGHVSLFWYQQALGQGPEFLTYFQNEAQLDKSGLPSDRFFAERPEGSVSTLKIQRTQQEDSAVYLCASSLVGQGRYEQYFGPGTRLTVT.

This clonotype was seen at least ten times. The CDR3 spells CASRPGQFNQPQHF. The CDR3, as DNA: TGTGCCAGCAGACCGGGACAGTTCAATCAGCCCCAGCATTTT. The J gene is TRBJ1-5, the V gene TRBV6-2 or TRBV6-3; 7 nucleotides align to TRBD1. In germline, CDR1 is MNHEY, CDR2 SVGEGT. This CDR3 is 14 amino acids long. The V gene end was trimmed by 6 bases and the J gene end by 3 bases; junction bases not matched to a gene: 5.

This clonotype has a count of ten or more. The chain joins TRBV4-2 to TRBJ2-1, with D perhaps matching TRBD2 (6 bases). The CDR3 totals 16 residues. V lost 0 bases and J lost 0, with 9 bases in between. Germline V gene data show CDR1 as LGHNA and CDR2 as YNFKEQ. The CDR3 spells CASSQDPGVSYNEQFF. In DNA, the CDR3 is TGTGCCAGCAGCCAAGATCCGGGGGTCTCCTACAATGAGCAGTTCTTC.

This clonotype was recorded at least ten times. The rearrangement links TRBV2 to TRBJ2-3; 8 bases line up with TRBD2. The V gene end was trimmed by 3 bases and the J gene end by 1 base; junction bases not matched to a gene: 18. The germline V gene has CDR1 SNHLY and CDR2 FYNNEI. This CDR3 region has 20 residues. CDR3 nucleotide sequence: TGTGCCAGCAGTGAGTTAGAACTAGCGGAGACTAAGAGCGGCACAGATACGCAGTATTTT. As protein: CASSELELAETKSGTDTQYF.

There are many counts of this clonotype. The chain carries TRBV7-8 and TRBJ2-3; D possibly corresponds to TRBD1 (5 bases). The CDR3 totals 11 residues. The germline V and J ends were trimmed by 5 bases and 5 bases, with 5 bases remaining between them. The V gene's germline CDR1 is SGHVS and CDR2 FQNEAQ. This chain's CDR3 is CASSQGDTQYF. CDR3 DNA: TGTGCCAGCAGCCAGGGAGATACGCAGTATTTT.

This clonotype was seen repeatedly, ten times or more. The genes are TRBV2 and TRBJ2-7; D gene ambiguous. Germline V lookup: CDR1 SNHLY, CDR2 FYNNEI. The CDR3 length is 12 residues. Trimming took 5 bases from V and 4 from J, leaving 9 bases between them. The CDR3 sequence is CASSMTGYEQYF. Written as DNA, the CDR3 is TGTGCCAGCAGTATGACCGGGTACGAGCAGTACTTC. Full variable domain (rest looked up from reference TRBV2 and TRBJ2-7): EPEVTQTPSHQVTQMGQEVILRCVPISNHLYFYWYRQILGQKVEFLVSFYNNEISEKSEIFDDQFSVERPDGSNFTLKIRSTKLEDSAMYFCASSMTGYEQYFGPGTRLTVT.

The sample holds many counts of this clonotype. This chain links TRBV7-2 with TRBJ2-3; D is uncertain. With 5 bases removed from V and 5 bases from J, the gap between germline ends came to 8 bases. CDR3 length equals 12 residues. Germline V CDR1 and CDR2: SGHTA, FQGNSA. The CDR3 is CASSPTQDTQYF. The CDR3, as DNA: TGTGCCAGCAGCCCGACCCAAGATACGCAGTATTTT. Filled out from reference TRBV7-2 and TRBJ2-3, the complete variable domain reads GAGVSQSPSNKVTEKGKDVELRCDPISGHTALYWYRQSLGQGLEFLIYFQGNSAPDKSGLPSDRFSAERTGGSVSTLTIQRTQQEDSAVYLCASSPTQDTQYFGPGTRLTVL.

CDR3 protein: CASSRDRAFGNEKLFF. For the CDR3, the DNA is TGTGCCAGCAGCCGGGACAGGGCTTTTGGGAATGAAAAACTGTTTTTT. The chain is built from TRBV12-3 or TRBV12-4 and TRBJ1-4; TRBD1 matches 9 bases. V lost 6 bases to trimming and J lost 5 bases; unmatched junction nucleotides: 10. The CDR3 extends over 16 amino acids.

There are a few counts of this clonotype. This chain links TRBV7-8 with TRBJ2-7; 8 bases are a match to TRBD1. V lost 5 bases to trimming and J lost 1 base; unmatched junction nucleotides: 4. The CDR3 sequence is 14 residues long. The germline CDR1 and CDR2 sequences are SGHVS and FQNEAQ. As DNA, the CDR3 is TGTGCCAGCAGCCCGCGGACAGGGTCCTACGAGCAGTACTTC. Encoded protein: CASSPRTGSYEQYF.

Ten or more counts support this clonotype. This chain links TRBV6-2 or TRBV6-3 with TRBJ2-7, with D perhaps TRBD2 (5 bases). The CDR3 is 15 residues long. V lost 6 bases, J lost 9 bases, and 24 bases lay in between. Germline CDR1 is MNHEY and CDR2 is SVGEGT. CDR3 bases: TGTGCCAGCAGCCGCCCACCGGGAACACGGGTCGTGCAGTACTTC. Protein: CASSRPPGTRVVQYF.

This clonotype was detected many times. V and J are TRBV20-1 and TRBJ1-6; unclear D gene. CDR1 is DFQATT and CDR2 is SNEGSKA in the germline V gene (reference sequence). The CDR3 has 15 amino acids. The V gene lost 3 bases and the J gene lost 3 bases, with 12 bases spanning the gap. CDR3 nucleotides: TGCAGTGCTAGCGAACAGCTTTTCTATAATTCACCCCTCCACTTT. This gives the protein CSASEQLFYNSPLHF.

Here the CDR3 reads CSARRGHQDQPQHF. The DNA of the CDR3 is TGCAGTGCTAGGCGGGGACATCAAGATCAGCCCCAGCATTTT. J is TRBJ1-5 and V is TRBV20-1; the D gene is possibly TRBD1 (6 bases). Germline V gene data show CDR1 as DFQATT and CDR2 as SNEGSKA (reference sequence). The CDR3 contains 14 residues. V lost 3 bases and J 5 bases, leaving 14 bases between the germline ends.

This clonotype was counted at least ten times. DNA for the CDR3: TGTGCCAGCAAAGGGGAAGGGGAGCAGTTCTTC. This sequence encodes CASKGEGEQFF. The V call is TRBV2, the J call TRBJ2-1, with D possibly TRBD1 on 5 matching bases. Germline V gives CDR1 SNHLY, CDR2 FYNNEI. Trimming took off 7 bases at V and 10 bases at J, with 11 bases between the two ends. The CDR3 covers 11 residues.

This clonotype has at least ten counts. V and J are TRBV7-8 and TRBJ1-1; 9 nucleotides line up with TRBD1. Trimming at V came to 5 bases and at J to 4 bases, leaving 14 bases not matched to a gene. Germline CDR1 SGHVS, CDR2 FQNEAQ. CDR3 length: 17 residues. In nucleotides, the CDR3 is TGTGCCAGCAGCCGCGCCGGGACAGGGCCTCCCCGCACTGAAGCTTTCTTT. It encodes CASSRAGTGPPRTEAFF.

This clonotype was counted ten times or more. The chain links TRBV7-2 to TRBJ2-3; the D is unclear. This CDR3 has 14 residues. Trimming took 3 bases from V and 2 from J, leaving 9 bases between them. Germline V gene sequence: CDR1 SGHTA, CDR2 FQGNSA. CDR3 DNA sequence: TGTGCCAGCAGCTTCCTCACGTACACAGATACGCAGTATTTT. Translating it yields CASSFLTYTDTQYF.

This clonotype was found many times. This chain links TRBV6-5 with TRBJ1-2; no firm D call. V was pared by 0 bases and J by 0 bases, with 8 bases between. Germline lookup yields CDR1 MNHEY and CDR2 SVGAGI. The CDR3 is 15 residues long. CDR3 in DNA: TGTGCCAGCAGTTACTCGAGAAGCTCTAACTATGGCTACACCTTC. Translating gives CASSYSRSSNYGYTF.

This clonotype came up many times. The V call is TRBV11-2, the J call TRBJ2-1; D is uncertain. Germline V gene lookup returns CDR1 SGHAT and CDR2 FQNNGV. CDR3 size: 15 residues. V was clipped by 5 bases and J by 5 bases, with 16 bases between them. In DNA, the CDR3 is TGTGCCAGCAGCCAGCTATACAACACCGACAATGAGCAGTTCTTC. Protein: CASSQLYNTDNEQFF.

This clonotype was recorded at least ten times. V and J are TRBV28 and TRBJ1-5, with a weak D call TRBD1 (6 bases). V lost 0 bases and J 7 bases, leaving 13 bases between the germline ends. The germline gives CDR1 MDHEN, CDR2 SYDVKM. The CDR3 totals 15 residues. Here the CDR3 reads CASSLWSGGGQPQHF. For the CDR3, the DNA is TGTGCCAGCAGTTTATGGTCCGGGGGCGGGCAGCCCCAGCATTTT.

The chain uses TRBV29-1 and TRBJ1-1; D is unclear. Trimming removed 8 bases from V and 0 bases from J, with 13 bases in between. This CDR3 is 13 amino acids long. Germline assignment: CDR1 SQVTM and CDR2 ANQGSEA. This CDR3 reads CSTRMTLNTEAFF. The CDR3 nucleotides are TGCAGCACCCGAATGACACTGAACACTGAAGCTTTCTTT.

The sample holds a few counts of this clonotype. This rearrangement joins TRBV4-3 to TRBJ2-3; D possibly uses TRBD1 or TRBD2 (5 bases each). Germline values: CDR1 LGHNA, CDR2 YSLEER. Trimming removed 2 bases at V and 2 bases at J, with 14 bases between. This CDR3 has 16 residues. CDR3 coding DNA: TGCGCCAGCAGCCAACAAACCGGGACCCTCACAGATACGCAGTATTTT. This codes for CASSQQTGTLTDTQYF.

This rearrangement joins TRBV19 to TRBJ1-6, with D hard to call. CDR1 is LNHDA, CDR2 SQIVND, per germline (reference sequence). V was shortened by 6 bases and J by 11 bases, with 11 bases between the two germline ends. The CDR3 is 12 residues long. CDR3: CASSPNAAPLHF. In DNA, the CDR3 is TGTGCCAGTAGCCCCAACGCCGCACCCCTCCACTTT.

Ten or more counts support this clonotype. The V and J genes are TRBV28 and TRBJ2-7; D not resolved. V lost 3 bases and J lost 5, with 5 bases in between. From germline, CDR1 is MDHEN and CDR2 SYDVKM. The CDR3 consists of 11 residues. The CDR3, as DNA: TGTGCCAGCAGTTTCGAGAACGAGCAGTACTTC. Residues: CASSFENEQYF.

This clonotype was found many times. The chain employs TRBV30 and TRBJ2-5, with D uncertain. CDR1 and CDR2 (germline): GTSNPN, SVGIG (reference sequence). The CDR3 extends over 11 amino acids. The V gene lost 4 bases and the J gene lost 3 bases, with 6 bases spanning the gap. The CDR3: CAWKAEETQYF. CDR3 DNA: TGTGCCTGGAAGGCGGAAGAGACCCAGTACTTC.